Below, 6 T cell receptor beta chains from the same sample are listed, as sequenced in a study of T cell responses to AZD1222 COVID-19 vaccine. Profiled with immunoSEQ multiplex PCR; TCRdb holds only in-frame clones, not every one. The sample lists roughly 100,000 clones, 90% to 95% seen once, with 2.2% in the top ten. This sample comprised peripheral blood, obtained on day 0 of AZD1222 vaccination. The receptors were sampled from an adult in good health.

The chain combines TRBV2 with TRBJ1-4, with TRBD1 matching over 11 bases. J lost 8 bases, V lost 9 bases, and 5 bases had no gene match. This CDR3 comprises 13 residues. Looked up from germline, CDR1 is SNHLY and CDR2 is FYNNEI. The CDR3 loop reads CARRTGGAEKLFF. CDR3 sequence (DNA): TGTGCCAGAAGGACAGGGGGCGCCGAAAAACTGTTTTTT.

The chain combines TRBV4-2 with TRBJ1-6; tentatively, D is TRBD1 (6 bases). In germline, CDR1 is LGHNA, CDR2 YNFKEQ. Trimming took off 0 bases at V and 8 bases at J, with 11 bases between the two ends. This CDR3 has 15 amino acids. CDR3 sequence: CASSQETGADSPLHF. CDR3 coding DNA: TGTGCCAGCAGCCAAGAAACGGGGGCCGATTCACCCCTCCACTTT.

The chain is built from TRBV9 and TRBJ1-2; possibly TRBD1 for D (5 bases). Germline CDR1 is SGDLS and CDR2 is YYNGEE. V was cut by 3 bases and J by 6 bases, with 12 bases left in between. This CDR3 region has 13 residues. The CDR3 here is CASSGSRVNGYTF. CDR3 in DNA: TGTGCCAGCAGCGGGTCCAGGGTGAATGGCTACACCTTC.

The chain joins TRBV9 to TRBJ2-3; 10 bases fit TRBD2. Germline trimming cut 0 bases from V and 4 bases from J; bases unmatched to any gene: 5. This CDR3 region has 16 residues. Germline loops: CDR1 SGDLS, CDR2 YYNGEE. In DNA, the CDR3 is TGTGCCAGCAGCGTAGGGCTAGCGGGAGTGGCAGATACGCAGTATTTT. Protein product: CASSVGLAGVADTQYF.

The chain employs TRBV9 and TRBJ2-2; a possible D gene is TRBD1 (5 bases). V dropped 3 bases and J dropped 8 bases, with 17 bases sitting between them. Germline-derived CDR1 and CDR2 are SGDLS and YYNGEE. The CDR3 has 15 residues. CDR3 region: CASSDSSWGEGELFF. The CDR3 nucleotides read TGTGCCAGCAGCGACTCGTCTTGGGGCGAGGGGGAGCTGTTTTTT.

V is TRBV28 and J is TRBJ1-2; D is uncertain. Germline CDR1 MDHEN, CDR2 SYDVKM. The CDR3 is 13 residues long. V shed 5 bases and J shed 1 base, with 8 bases lying between them. The DNA for the CDR3 is TGTGCCAGCAGTCTCCGGGTTAACTATGGCTACACCTTC. Translating it yields CASSLRVNYGYTF.